One and the same sample provided the 28 T cell receptor beta chains below, sequenced in a study of response to subunit inactivated influenza vaccine. TCRdb redid the calling of the RT-PCR reads with MiXCR, one entry per CDR3 protein. The sample lists about 540,000 distinct CDR3 sequences, roughly 23% occurring once. The data also belong to a second study, concerning T cells expressing NK-cell markers. This second study says: For TCR beta, cDNA was produced by 5'RACE template switching with UMIs.

This sample comprised CD4+ T cells sorted from PBMCs, obtained about 13 days after vaccination. These receptors were taken from a man in his fifties who received an inactivated influenza vaccine.

This clonotype was counted between two and nine times. The gene calls are TRBV4-3 and TRBJ1-1; 8 positions agree with TRBD1. Germline CDR1 reads LGHNA; CDR2 reads YSLEER. The CDR3 extends over 15 amino acids. Trimming removed 1 base from V and 2 bases from J; junction bases left unmatched: 3. The CDR3 DNA reads TGCGCCAGCAGCCAAGCCGGGACAGGAAACACTGAAGCTTTCTTT. It translates to CASSQAGTGNTEAFF.

On this clonotype itself: The junction departs from germline at one end; a sequencing error may be responsible. The rearrangement joins TRBV11-2 to TRBJ2-6; D is undetermined. The CDR3 totals 15 residues. Germline values: CDR1 SGHAT, CDR2 FQNNGV. DNA for the CDR3: TGTGCCAGCAGCGCCTCAGCCTCTCGGGCCAACGTCCTGACTTTC. It translates to CASSASASRANVLTF.

The chain is built from TRBV5-1 and TRBJ2-5; 7 bases line up with TRBD2. With 3 bases clipped from V and 1 base from J, the junction kept 9 bases outside the gene matches. Germline V gene sequence: CDR1 SGHRS, CDR2 YFSETQ. The CDR3 spans 16 residues. The CDR3 DNA reads TGCGCCAGCAGCTACTTGAATCCGGGGGGCCAAGAGACCCAGTACTTC. As protein: CASSYLNPGGQETQYF.

This chain uses TRBV7-9 with TRBJ2-7; D may be TRBD1 (5 bases). Germline assignment: CDR1 SEHNR and CDR2 FQNEAQ (reference sequence). The CDR3 consists of 17 residues. V dropped 5 bases and J dropped 5 bases, with 25 bases sitting between them. The CDR3 spells CASSPGRMGRVPHEQYF. CDR3 coding DNA: TGTGCCAGCAGCCCAGGTCGGATGGGCAGGGTACCCCACGAGCAGTACTTC.

V is TRBV5-5 and J is TRBJ1-1; no definite D call. CDR1 is SGHKS and CDR2 is YYEKEE in the germline V gene (reference sequence). The CDR3 length is 15 residues. V lost 3 bases and J lost 0, with 12 bases in between. The CDR3 is CASSWAEIVNTEAFF. CDR3 nucleotides: TGTGCCAGCAGCTGGGCAGAGATCGTGAACACTGAAGCTTTCTTT.

This clonotype was counted between two and nine times. The rearrangement links TRBV19 to TRBJ1-6, with D possibly being TRBD1 (5 bases). Germline CDR1 reads LNHDA; CDR2 reads SQIVND (reference sequence). Trimming cost V 5 bases and J 9 bases, with 17 bases left between them. CDR3 size: 15 residues. In nucleotides, the CDR3 is TGTGCCAGTAGTCCTCAGGGACCTCGTGGTTCACCCCTCCACTTT. Protein: CASSPQGPRGSPLHF. Looking up the rest from reference TRBV19 and TRBJ1-6 gives the full variable domain: DGGITQSPKYLFRKEGQNVTLSCEQNLNHDAMYWYRQDPGQGLRLIYYSQIVNDFQKGDIAEGYSVSREKKESFPLTVTSAQKNPTAFYLCASSPQGPRGSPLHFGNGTRLTVT.

CDR3 in DNA: TGTGCCTGGACCCCAGGGGGCTTGGCCGGGGAGCTGTTTTTT. It is translated as CAWTPGGLAGELFF. The gene calls are TRBV30 and TRBJ2-2; 8 bases line up with TRBD1. Trimming cost V 4 bases and J 6 bases; bases outside gene matches: 7. Per the germline V gene, CDR1 is GTSNPN and CDR2 is SVGIG (reference sequence). CDR3 length: 14 residues.

The CDR3 reads CASSSTGYNYGYTF. The CDR3 nucleotides read TGTGCCAGCAGCTCGACAGGGTACAACTATGGCTACACCTTC. The chain uses TRBV7-8 and TRBJ1-2; 7 nucleotides align to TRBD1. J was trimmed by 2 bases and V by 4 bases; bases with no gene match: 4. Germline V gene data show CDR1 as SGHVS and CDR2 as FQNEAQ. There are 14 residues in the CDR3.

The sample holds a few counts of this clonotype. The V and J genes are TRBV10-3 and TRBJ2-5, with TRBD1 identical over 8 bases. J was trimmed by 1 base and V by 0 bases; bases with no gene match: 10. The CDR3 runs to 18 residues. The germline V gene has CDR1 ENHRY and CDR2 SYGVKD. As DNA, the CDR3 is TGTGCCATCAGTGAGTCCAGGGGGCGAATTATGGGCCAAGAGACCCAGTACTTC. It encodes CAISESRGRIMGQETQYF.

This chain links TRBV7-9 with TRBJ2-7; 8 nucleotides align to TRBD1. This CDR3 is built from 15 residues. The ends lost 0 bases at V and 4 bases at J; junction bases unmatched: 5. Germline-derived CDR1 and CDR2 are SEHNR and FQNEAQ (reference sequence). DNA for the CDR3: TGTGCCAGCAGCTTAGCGGGACAGGCCCCTTACGAGCAGTACTTC. Translating it yields CASSLAGQAPYEQYF.

This clonotype was detected many times. The chain couples TRBV29-1 to TRBJ2-3, with a possible D match to TRBD2 (5 bases). Looked up from germline, CDR1 is SQVTM and CDR2 is ANQGSEA. Trimming took 2 bases from V and 0 from J, leaving 6 bases between them. CDR3 length: 13 amino acids. The CDR3 loop is CSVERGSTDTQYF. The CDR3 DNA reads TGCAGCGTTGAACGGGGAAGCACAGATACGCAGTATTTT.

This clonotype was seen a handful of times. The chain links TRBV27 to TRBJ1-1, with D possibly being TRBD1 (5 bases). CDR1 and CDR2 (germline): MNHEY, SMNVEV (reference sequence). Trimming pared 1 base from V and 5 bases from J, leaving 11 bases between. CDR3 length: 14 residues. The CDR3 DNA is TGTGCCAGCAGTTTATACGCAGGGAGAACTGAAGCTTTCTTT. Its translation: CASSLYAGRTEAFF.

In this sample, this clonotype turned up a few times. The V gene is TRBV29-1, the J gene TRBJ2-7, with D possibly being TRBD2 (5 bases). Trimming left V 0 bases short and J 3 bases short, with 6 bases between. CDR1 is SQVTM and CDR2 is ANQGSEA in the germline V gene. The CDR3 spans 12 residues. The CDR3 here is CSVEDEGYEQYF. CDR3 sequence (DNA): TGCAGCGTTGAAGATGAGGGCTACGAGCAGTACTTC.

The chain has TRBV5-1 and TRBJ2-1; 7 bases are a match to TRBD1. CDR1 and CDR2 from the germline V gene are SGHRS and YFSETQ. This CDR3 is 17 amino acids long. After removal of 0 bases from V and 0 bases from J, the junction contained 6 bases not matched to a gene. Here the CDR3 reads CASSLGPTGVSYNEQFF. CDR3 nucleotides: TGCGCCAGCAGCTTGGGGCCAACAGGGGTCTCCTACAATGAGCAGTTCTTC.

This clonotype was counted a few times. The J gene is TRBJ2-7, the V gene TRBV7-9; 13 bases align to TRBD2. The CDR3 loop spans 17 amino acids. The V segment lost 3 bases and the J segment 3 bases; nucleotides outside the gene matches: 8. The germline V gene has CDR1 SEHNR and CDR2 FQNEAQ (reference sequence). The CDR3 sequence is CASSLLPGLAGNYEQYF. Written as DNA, the CDR3 is TGTGCCAGCAGCTTGCTGCCGGGACTAGCGGGAAACTACGAGCAGTACTTC.

The genes are TRBV21-1 and TRBJ2-3; the D call in the table, TRBD1, was not verified against the DNA. TRBV21-1 is listed as a pseudogene. This CDR3 is 17 amino acids long. The CDR3 nucleotides are TGTGCCAGCAGCCTAAATTTGGGACAGGGGAGAACAGATACGCAGTATTTT. It encodes CASSLNLGQGRTDTQYF.

This rearrangement joins TRBV7-8 to TRBJ2-5, with unresolved D. CDR1 SGHVS and CDR2 FQNEAQ come from the germline V gene. This CDR3 contains 16 residues. Deletions cut 4 bases from V and 5 bases from J, with 20 bases between. CDR3 loop: CASSSNRRIGPETQYF. The CDR3 DNA reads TGTGCCAGCAGCTCAAACAGACGGATCGGGCCGGAGACCCAGTACTTC.

The chain joins TRBV6-5 to TRBJ2-1; TRBD2 might be the D (5 bases). The CDR3 loop spans 19 amino acids. Germline V gives CDR1 MNHEY, CDR2 SVGAGI. With 0 bases removed from V and 0 bases from J, the gap between germline ends came to 18 bases. In DNA, the CDR3 is TGTGCCAGCAGTTACTCGAGAGGTAGCGCATCACCCTCCTACAATGAGCAGTTCTTC. Translated: CASSYSRGSASPSYNEQFF.

The V and J genes are TRBV5-6 and TRBJ1-3; TRBD1 is a possible D gene (5 bases). V lost 1 base and J lost 4, with 9 bases in between. Germline V CDR1 and CDR2: SGHDT, YYEEEE. The CDR3 contains 14 residues. The CDR3 nucleotides are TGTGCCAGCAGCTTGAGGGGAGACGGAAACACCATATATTTT. As protein: CASSLRGDGNTIYF.

This chain joins TRBV3-1 and TRBJ1-1; no definite D call. This CDR3 comprises 12 residues. Trimming shortened V by 5 bases and J by 7 bases, and 11 bases separated the two germline ends. Germline V gene sequence: CDR1 LGHDT, CDR2 YNNKEL (reference sequence). Here the CDR3 reads CASSVGKSEAFF. As DNA, the CDR3 is TGTGCCAGCAGCGTTGGGAAGAGTGAAGCTTTCTTT.

The chain has TRBV5-1 and TRBJ1-6; no reliable D call. Looked up from germline, CDR1 is SGHRS and CDR2 is YFSETQ. Trimming removed 4 bases at V and 0 bases at J, with 5 bases between. CDR3 length equals 14 residues. CDR3 nucleotides: TGCGCCAGCAGCCAAGGCTCCTATAATTCACCCCTCCACTTT. Encoded protein: CASSQGSYNSPLHF.

The chain is built from TRBV5-1 and TRBJ2-2; 10 bases are shared with TRBD1. The germline CDR1 and CDR2 sequences are SGHRS and YFSETQ. With V trimmed by 0 bases and J by 7 bases, 12 bases remained unmatched. The CDR3 runs 18 residues. The DNA of the CDR3 is TGCGCCAGCAGCTTGGCCCTCGGGACAGGGGCAACAGGCGGGGAGCTGTTTTTT. Translation: CASSLALGTGATGGELFF.

CDR3 in amino acids: CASSRETTGYGYTF. DNA of the CDR3: TGTGCCAGCAGCCGGGAGACGACGGGCTATGGCTACACCTTC. The chain recombines TRBV6-1 with TRBJ1-2; D gene uncertain. The germline gives CDR1 MNHNS, CDR2 SASEGT. This CDR3 is built from 14 residues. The V end lost 6 bases, the J end lost 4 bases, and 15 bases lay between the germline ends.

V usage is TRBV7-9 and J usage is TRBJ2-1; D is unclear. V gave up 3 bases and J gave up 6 bases, with 9 bases separating them. The CDR3 has 13 residues. Per the germline V gene, CDR1 is SEHNR and CDR2 is FQNEAQ (reference sequence). This chain's CDR3 is CASSLSSSNEQFF. CDR3 bases: TGTGCCAGCAGCTTGAGTAGTAGCAATGAGCAGTTCTTC. Looking up the rest from reference TRBV7-9 and TRBJ2-1 gives the full variable domain: DTGVSQNPRHKITKRGQNVTFRCDPISEHNRLYWYRQTLGQGPEFLTYFQNEAQLEKSRLLSDRFSAERPKGSFSTLEIQRTEQGDSAMYLCASSLSSSNEQFFGPGTRLTVL.

A few counts support this clonotype. The chain is built from TRBV7-9 and TRBJ2-2; 12 nucleotides line up with TRBD2. The CDR3 covers 16 residues. CDR1 is SEHNR and CDR2 is FQNEAQ in the germline V gene (reference sequence). The junction had 4 bases not matched to a gene; V was cut back by 5 bases and J by 3 bases. CDR3 sequence: CASSKLAGGHTGELFF. The DNA for the CDR3 is TGTGCCAGCAGCAAACTAGCGGGGGGTCACACCGGGGAGCTGTTTTTT.

V usage is TRBV20-1 and J usage is TRBJ2-5; 9 positions match TRBD2. The CDR3 has 17 amino acids. The V gene end was trimmed by 7 bases and the J gene end by 0 bases; junction bases not matched to a gene: 15. Germline lookup yields CDR1 DFQATT and CDR2 SNEGSKA (reference sequence). The CDR3 sequence is CSVSGFRAGGYQETQYF. CDR3 coding DNA: TGCAGTGTCTCGGGGTTTAGGGCGGGAGGGTACCAAGAGACCCAGTACTTC.

The rearrangement links TRBV11-2 to TRBJ2-1; maybe TRBD2 (6 bases). The length of the CDR3 is 15 residues. Germline lookup yields CDR1 SGHAT and CDR2 FQNNGV. V lost 2 bases, J lost 7 bases, and 15 bases lay in between. CDR3 amino acids: CASSLSGGVGNEQFF. CDR3 DNA sequence: TGTGCCAGCAGCTTATCGGGCGGGGTAGGGAATGAGCAGTTCTTC.

Written as DNA, the CDR3 is TGCGCCAGCAGCTTGGATAATATCAGGGCAGGTGAAAAACTGTTTTTT. It specifies CASSLDNIRAGEKLFF. V is TRBV5-1 and J is TRBJ1-4; a weak D match, TRBD1 (5 bases). CDR3 length: 16 amino acids. The V gene lost 0 bases and the J gene lost 7 bases, with 16 bases spanning the gap. CDR1 and CDR2 (germline): SGHRS, YFSETQ. The variable domain in full, completed from reference TRBV5-1 and TRBJ1-4, reads KAGVTQTPRYLIKTRGQQVTLSCSPISGHRSVSWYQQTPGQGLQFLFEYFSETQRNKGNFPGRFSGRQFSNSRSEMNVSTLELGDSALYLCASSLDNIRAGEKLFFGSGTQLSVL.